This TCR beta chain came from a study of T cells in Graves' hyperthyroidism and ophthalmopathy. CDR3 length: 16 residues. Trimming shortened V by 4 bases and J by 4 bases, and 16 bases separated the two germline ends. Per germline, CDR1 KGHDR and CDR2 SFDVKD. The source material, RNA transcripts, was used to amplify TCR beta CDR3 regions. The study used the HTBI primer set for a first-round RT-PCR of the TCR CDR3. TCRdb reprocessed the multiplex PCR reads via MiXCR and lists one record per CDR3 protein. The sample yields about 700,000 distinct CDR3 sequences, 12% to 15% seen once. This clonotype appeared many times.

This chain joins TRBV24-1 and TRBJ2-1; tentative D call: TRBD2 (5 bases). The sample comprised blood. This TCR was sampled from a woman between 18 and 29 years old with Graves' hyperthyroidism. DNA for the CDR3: TGTGCCACCAGTGAGACCAGCGGAGCCCTTTACAATGAGCAGTTCTTC. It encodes CATSETSGALYNEQFF.